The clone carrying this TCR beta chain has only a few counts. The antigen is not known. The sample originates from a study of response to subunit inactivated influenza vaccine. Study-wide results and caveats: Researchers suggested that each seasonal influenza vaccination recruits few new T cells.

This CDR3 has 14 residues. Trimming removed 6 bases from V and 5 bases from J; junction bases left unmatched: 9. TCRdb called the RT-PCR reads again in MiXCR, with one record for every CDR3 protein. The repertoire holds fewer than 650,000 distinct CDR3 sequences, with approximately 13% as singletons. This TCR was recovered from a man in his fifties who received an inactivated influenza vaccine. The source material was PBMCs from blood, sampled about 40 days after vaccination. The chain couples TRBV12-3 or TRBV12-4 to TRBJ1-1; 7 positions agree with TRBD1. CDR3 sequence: CASSPAGGTTEAFF. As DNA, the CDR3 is TGTGCCAGCAGCCCCGCAGGGGGGACGACTGAAGCTTTCTTT.